This TCR beta chain came from a study of T cells in Graves' hyperthyroidism and ophthalmopathy. After removal of 4 bases from V and 6 bases from J, the junction contained 4 bases not matched to a gene. Per the germline V gene, CDR1 is MNHNS and CDR2 is SASEGT. The CDR3 has 14 amino acids. RNA transcripts gave rise to amplified TCR beta CDR3 regions. RT-PCR in the first round (using the HTBI primer set) targeted the TCR CDR3. A single record per CDR3 protein comes from TCRdb applying MiXCR to the multiplex PCR reads. The repertoire consists of 700,000 or so distinct CDR3 sequences, with more than 12% occurring once and the leading ten covering 9.5% to 15%.

The clonotype was recovered from a woman aged 45-65 years with Graves' ophthalmopathy. The sequencing input was blood. The V call is TRBV6-1, the J call TRBJ2-7, with 12 bases that match TRBD2. The CDR3 nucleotides read TGTGCCAGCAGTGGACTAGCGGGAGTTCGCGAGCAGTACTTC. Translating it yields CASSGLAGVREQYF.